This entry lists 24 T cell receptor beta chains sequenced from one sample in a study of identical twins (dated by TCRdb to between 2015 and 2016). Library generation was performed with 5' RACE. The instrument was an Illumina HiSeq 2000. TCRdb cleaned the public reads at Q25 with fastp, built clones with MiXCR and kept in-frame beta chains. Every entry covers one CDR3 protein and lists the most common genes and DNA from its rows. The sample data list 200,000 to 300,000 distinct CDR3 sequences, and roughly a tenth of these were observed just once. The ten largest clones add up to more than 8.5% of the sample. Sequences were obtained from memory T cells sorted from blood. This sample's cell subset or site label indicates: CD45RO+ enriched T cells. All receptors come from a man in his forties or fifties in good health.

Many counts were recorded for this clonotype. The CDR3 DNA is TGCAGTGCTAGTGAACGGGGACGCGGCTACGAGCAGTACTTC. Translated: CSASERGRGYEQYF. This sequence joins TRBV20-1 and TRBJ2-7; D possibly matches TRBD1 or TRBD2 (5 bases each). Trimming took 3 bases from V and 3 from J, leaving 15 bases between them. The CDR3 extends over 14 amino acids. Germline CDR1 and CDR2: DFQATT and SNEGSKA (reference sequence).

This clonotype was recorded a few times. The chain combines TRBV3-1 with TRBJ2-7; 7 positions match TRBD1. With 6 bases clipped from V and 1 base from J, the junction kept 6 bases outside the gene matches. This CDR3 has 14 residues. CDR1 and CDR2 (germline): LGHDT, YNNKEL (reference sequence). CDR3 sequence: CASRSGTASYEQYF. CDR3 nucleotide sequence: TGTGCCAGCAGGTCCGGGACAGCTTCCTACGAGCAGTACTTC.

The chain uses TRBV7-2 and TRBJ2-2; no definite D call. Germline CDR1 reads SGHTA; CDR2 reads FQGNSA. The CDR3 totals 14 residues. Trimming pared 2 bases from V and 1 base from J, leaving 5 bases between. CDR3 bases: TGTGCCAGCAGCTTATCCGGGAACACCGGGGAGCTGTTTTTT. It translates to CASSLSGNTGELFF. Variable domain in full (rest from reference TRBV7-2 and TRBJ2-2): GAGVSQSPSNKVTEKGKDVELRCDPISGHTALYWYRQSLGQGLEFLIYFQGNSAPDKSGLPSDRFSAERTGGSVSTLTIQRTQQEDSAVYLCASSLSGNTGELFFGEGSRLTVL.

This clonotype was seen more than once but under ten times. V and J are TRBV30 and TRBJ1-1; D is unclear. CDR1 and CDR2 from the germline V gene are GTSNPN and SVGIG (reference sequence). The CDR3 contains 13 residues. Between the trimmed V and J ends, which lost 6 bases and 0 bases, there was a span of 11 bases. The CDR3 spells CACGSWMNTEAFF. Here the CDR3 DNA reads TGTGCCTGCGGGTCGTGGATGAACACTGAAGCTTTCTTT.

This clonotype has more than one count but fewer than ten. V and J are TRBV20-1 and TRBJ2-7; D is possibly TRBD1 (6 bases). CDR3 length: 14 residues. CDR1 DFQATT and CDR2 SNEGSKA come from the germline V gene (reference sequence). Trimming took 1 base from V and 1 from J, leaving 11 bases between them. Written as DNA, the CDR3 is TGCAGTGCTAGAGTTGGGGGCTGGTCCTACGAGCAGTACTTC. Translated, it gives CSARVGGWSYEQYF.

This clonotype was picked up a small number of times. The CDR3 region has the DNA TGTGCCAGCAGCTTAGAGGCCTCTAATGAAAAACTGTTTTTT. Translation: CASSLEASNEKLFF. The chain uses TRBV11-2 and TRBJ1-4; D gene ambiguous. The CDR3 loop spans 14 amino acids. Germline loops: CDR1 SGHAT, CDR2 FQNNGV. Between the trimmed V and J ends, which lost 0 bases and 3 bases, there was a span of 5 bases.

The V gene is TRBV5-4, the J gene TRBJ2-5; D not certain. From germline, CDR1 is SGHNT and CDR2 YYREEE (reference sequence). Trimming shortened V by 3 bases and J by 2 bases, and 17 bases separated the two germline ends. This CDR3 is 16 amino acids long. CDR3 in DNA: TGTGCCAGCAGCTCAGACCCAGCGAGGTCTCAAGAGACCCAGTACTTC. Its translation: CASSSDPARSQETQYF.

CDR3 bases: TGCAGCGCCCGGCACACCGGGGAGCTGTTTTTT. It codes for CSARHTGELFF. The genes are TRBV29-1 and TRBJ2-2; D unclear. The germline gives CDR1 SQVTM, CDR2 ANQGSEA. The CDR3 runs 11 residues. Between the trimmed V and J ends, which lost 7 bases and 3 bases, there was a span of 6 bases.

This rearrangement joins TRBV10-3 to TRBJ2-3, with 11 bases identical to TRBD2. V was pared by 3 bases and J by 4 bases, with 12 bases of the junction left unmatched. The CDR3 consists of 18 residues. Germline CDR1 and CDR2: ENHRY and SYGVKD. This chain's CDR3 is CAISDGLAGSGRADTQYF. The CDR3 coding sequence is TGTGCCATCAGTGATGGACTAGCGGGCTCGGGGAGGGCAGATACGCAGTATTTT.

Concerning this clonotype: This may be a read error, as it is one base from a much larger clone. The chain carries TRBV11-1 and TRBJ2-1; 7 positions agree with TRBD1. CDR1 and CDR2 from the germline V gene are SGHAT and FQDESV (reference sequence). The CDR3 has 15 amino acids. Unmatched junction bases numbered 4, after V lost 5 bases and J lost 0 bases. The DNA for the CDR3 is TGTGCCAGCAGCCCCGGACAGGTCTCCTACAATGAGCAGTTCTTC. This codes for CASSPGQVSYNEQFF.

The chain couples TRBV25-1 to TRBJ2-1; no clear D gene. Germline V gene data show CDR1 as MGHDK and CDR2 as SYGVNS. The V end lost 2 bases, the J end lost 4 bases, and 6 bases lay between the germline ends. This CDR3 spans 13 amino acids. The DNA of the CDR3 is TGTGCCAGCAGTGAAACTGGATACAATGAGCAGTTCTTC. Its protein is CASSETGYNEQFF.

This clonotype was recorded many times. This rearrangement joins TRBV7-2 to TRBJ2-3; D is unresolved. This CDR3 is 16 amino acids long. V gave up 3 bases and J gave up 1 base, with 14 bases separating them. The germline gives CDR1 SGHTA, CDR2 FQGNSA. CDR3 sequence: CASSFSAWVGTDTQYF. The CDR3, as DNA: TGTGCCAGCAGCTTTTCCGCCTGGGTTGGCACAGATACGCAGTATTTT.

This clonotype appeared a few times. The chain combines TRBV20-1 with TRBJ1-3; no firm D call. Germline CDR1 reads DFQATT; CDR2 reads SNEGSKA (reference sequence). The CDR3 is 15 amino acids. The V and J ends lost 3 bases and 0 bases respectively, with 12 bases between them. The CDR3 loop is CSASYSKHSGNTIYF. DNA for the CDR3: TGCAGTGCTAGTTACAGCAAACACTCTGGAAACACCATATATTTT.

This clonotype was detected ten times or more. The rearrangement links TRBV5-1 to TRBJ2-3, with 10 bases fitting TRBD2. CDR1 is SGHRS and CDR2 is YFSETQ in the germline V gene. After removal of 2 bases from V and 5 bases from J, the junction contained 5 bases not matched to a gene. This CDR3 has 15 residues. The CDR3 bases are TGCGCCAGCAGCTTAGCGGGAGGGCCGGGAGATACGCAGTATTTT. Its translation is CASSLAGGPGDTQYF.

There are a few counts of this clonotype. The V call is TRBV12-3 or TRBV12-4, the J call TRBJ1-3; perhaps TRBD1 as D (5 bases). The CDR3 runs to 13 residues. V lost 5 bases, J lost 9 bases, and 14 bases lay in between. As DNA, the CDR3 is TGTGCCAGCAGTCCTCGACTCGGGACCACCATATATTTT. It is translated as CASSPRLGTTIYF.

This clonotype has ten or more counts. This chain uses TRBV4-2 with TRBJ2-5, with a possible D match to TRBD1 (5 bases). This CDR3 comprises 14 residues. The germline V and J ends were trimmed by 1 base and 3 bases, with 9 bases remaining between them. Germline loops: CDR1 LGHNA, CDR2 YNFKEQ. The CDR3 loop is CASSQGAGKETQYF. The CDR3 bases are TGTGCCAGCAGCCAAGGGGCAGGGAAAGAGACCCAGTACTTC.

The chain joins TRBV20-1 to TRBJ1-4; 9 positions match TRBD1. Per the germline V gene, CDR1 is DFQATT and CDR2 is SNEGSKA (reference sequence). V dropped 3 bases and J dropped 8; count of bases not matched to a gene: 10. The CDR3 contains 15 residues. The CDR3 here is CSARGWDREGEKLFF. Written as DNA, the CDR3 is TGCAGTGCTAGGGGATGGGACAGGGAAGGAGAAAAACTGTTTTTT.

The rearrangement uses TRBV27 and TRBJ2-7; 9 bases match TRBD2. The CDR3 is 14 amino acids. Germline V lookup: CDR1 MNHEY, CDR2 SMNVEV (reference sequence). J was trimmed by 6 bases and V by 7 bases; bases with no gene match: 10. The CDR3: CASKYLSGSIEQYF. CDR3 bases: TGTGCCAGCAAATATCTTAGCGGGAGTATCGAGCAGTACTTC.

This clonotype was seen many times. The rearrangement links TRBV5-1 to TRBJ2-7, with D possibly TRBD1 on 5 matching bases. The CDR3 is 13 amino acids. V shed 0 bases and J shed 9 bases, with 13 bases lying between them. Germline V lookup: CDR1 SGHRS, CDR2 YFSETQ. The CDR3 protein is CASSLGQGGAQYF. DNA of the CDR3: TGCGCCAGCAGCTTGGGGCAGGGCGGTGCGCAGTACTTC.

This chain uses TRBV20-1 with TRBJ2-5; a possible D gene is TRBD1 (6 bases). The CDR3 runs 10 residues. Trimming pared 3 bases from V and 7 bases from J, leaving 6 bases between. Germline CDR1 and CDR2: DFQATT and SNEGSKA (reference sequence). CDR3 loop: CSASRGTQYF. The CDR3 coding sequence is TGCAGTGCTAGCAGGGGGACCCAGTACTTC.

This clonotype was seen at least ten times. V usage is TRBV5-1 and J usage is TRBJ2-7, with TRBD1 identical over 8 bases. The CDR3 length is 16 residues. CDR1 is SGHRS and CDR2 is YFSETQ in the germline V gene. After removal of 1 base from V and 4 bases from J, the junction contained 10 bases not matched to a gene. The CDR3: CASSLSGQGAGYEQYF. CDR3 in DNA: TGCGCCAGCAGCTTGTCCGGGCAGGGGGCAGGATACGAGCAGTACTTC.

The gene calls are TRBV20-1 and TRBJ2-7, with D possibly being TRBD2 (6 bases). The CDR3 contains 12 residues. Trimming pared 6 bases from V and 5 bases from J, leaving 14 bases between. CDR1 DFQATT and CDR2 SNEGSKA come from the germline V gene (reference sequence). In DNA form, the CDR3 reads TGCAGTGCCCCCCGCGGGGAACACGAGCAGTACTTC. Translating gives CSAPRGEHEQYF.

This clonotype was counted at least ten times. This CDR3 reads CASSPHMNTEAFF. As DNA, the CDR3 is TGTGCCAGCAGCCCTCATATGAACACTGAAGCTTTCTTT. This chain uses TRBV7-9 with TRBJ1-1; unclear D gene. Trimming removed 5 bases at V and 0 bases at J, with 7 bases between. Germline loops: CDR1 SEHNR, CDR2 FQNEAQ (reference sequence). This CDR3 has 13 residues.

CDR3 coding DNA: TGTGCCAGCAGCAGAGATAGGGGAGAGCAGTTCTTC. Translation: CASSRDRGEQFF. The chain joins TRBV5-6 to TRBJ2-1; D may be TRBD1 (5 bases). The CDR3 has 12 residues. V shed 4 bases and J shed 10 bases, with 12 bases lying between them. Germline V lookup: CDR1 SGHDT, CDR2 YYEEEE.